The present TCR beta chain was sequenced within a study of blood T cell repertoires in COVID-19. Profiling relied on immunoSEQ multiplex PCR, and the TCRdb table lists in-frame clones only, not all of them. The data show some 510,000 clones, roughly 90% seen once. The V gene end was trimmed by 0 bases and the J gene end by 5 bases; junction bases not matched to a gene: 4. The CDR3 has 16 amino acids. Germline V gene lookup returns CDR1 MNHEY and CDR2 SVGEGT. The recovered donors of Cohort 3 showed two negative PCRs, clearance, or symptom resolution. The source of this sequence is a woman aged 40 to 49 who had recovered from COVID-19. V gene TRBV6-2 or TRBV6-3 combines with J gene TRBJ1-5, with 10 bases that match TRBD1. The specimen was PBMCs or T cells enriched from blood (not recorded which). CDR3 sequence: CASSYSRTGGYQPQHF. CDR3 bases: TGTGCCAGCAGTTACTCGAGGACAGGGGGGTATCAGCCCCAGCATTTT.